Following are 3 T cell receptor beta chains from one sample sequenced in a study of low-dose radiotherapy and immunotherapy resistance in tumors. The time point: before trial treatment. With TRAV- and TRBV-specific primers, first-strand cDNA was made, covering the alpha and beta chains. The TCRs were subjected to amplification over approximately 20 PCR cycles employing a constant-region primer in conjunction with a V-primer adapter. TCRdb re-called the reads with MiXCR, one entry per CDR3 protein. This sample yields 70,000 to 90,000 distinct CDR3 sequences, of which around 17% are seen a single time; 2.8% belongs to the top ten. The material sequenced was PBMCs, taken before treatment. The receptors originated from a male donor with prostate cancer.

The sample holds many counts of this clonotype. The genes are TRBV11-2 and TRBJ2-1; D is possibly TRBD2 (5 bases). The V gene lost 5 bases and the J gene lost 0 bases, with 14 bases spanning the gap. The germline V gene has CDR1 SGHAT and CDR2 FQNNGV. The CDR3 has 16 amino acids. CDR3 protein: CASSDPGVVSYNEQFF. The CDR3 coding sequence is TGTGCCAGCAGCGACCCCGGGGTCGTCTCCTACAATGAGCAGTTCTTC.

The chain uses TRBV3-1 and TRBJ1-2; 8 bases match TRBD1. Germline V CDR1 and CDR2: LGHDT, YNNKEL (reference sequence). V lost 0 bases to trimming and J lost 7 bases; unmatched junction nucleotides: 10. This CDR3 spans 16 amino acids. The CDR3 sequence is CASSQEGIQGVAGYTF. The CDR3 coding sequence is TGTGCCAGCAGCCAAGAGGGAATACAGGGGGTTGCTGGCTACACCTTC. Full variable domain (remainder filled in from reference TRBV3-1 and TRBJ1-2): DTAVSQTPKYLVTQMGNDKSIKCEQNLGHDTMYWYKQDSKKFLKIMFSYNNKELIINETVPNRFSPKSPDKAHLNLHINSLELGDSAVYFCASSQEGIQGVAGYTFGSGTRLTVV.

This clonotype has at least ten counts. The chain joins TRBV11-1 to TRBJ2-1; 13 nucleotides line up with TRBD2. The CDR3 spans 13 residues. J was trimmed by 10 bases and V by 4 bases; bases with no gene match: 1. From germline, CDR1 is SGHAT and CDR2 FQDESV (reference sequence). For the CDR3, the DNA is TGTGCCAGCAGCTCGACTAGCGGGGGGGAGCAGTTCTTC. Translation: CASSSTSGGEQFF. The whole variable domain, remainder taken from reference TRBV11-1 and TRBJ2-1, is EAEVAQSPRYKITEKSQAVAFWCDPISGHATLYWYRQILGQGPELLVQFQDESVVDDSQLPKDRFSAERLKGVDSTLKIQPAELGDSAMYLCASSSTSGGEQFFGPGTRLTVL.